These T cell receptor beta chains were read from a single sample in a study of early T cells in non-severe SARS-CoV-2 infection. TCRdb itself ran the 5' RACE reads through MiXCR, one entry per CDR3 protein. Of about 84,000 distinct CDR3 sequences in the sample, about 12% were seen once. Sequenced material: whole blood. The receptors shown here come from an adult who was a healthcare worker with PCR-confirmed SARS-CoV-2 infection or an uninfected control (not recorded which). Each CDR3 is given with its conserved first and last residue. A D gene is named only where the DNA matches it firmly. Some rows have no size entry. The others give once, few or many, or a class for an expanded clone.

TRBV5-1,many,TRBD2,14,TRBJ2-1,TGCGCCAGCAGTTGGGTAGCGGGGGAGAATGAGCAGTTCTTC,CASSWVAGENEQFF
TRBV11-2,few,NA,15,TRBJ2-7,TGTGCCAGCAGCTTAGAGGGCGCTAGCTCGTACGAGCAGTACTTC,CASSLEGASSYEQYF
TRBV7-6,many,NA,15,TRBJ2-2,TGTGCCAGCAGCTTACTACTAGCTGGTACCGGGGAGCTGTTTTTT,CASSLLLAGTGELFF
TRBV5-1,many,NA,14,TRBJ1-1,TGCGCCAGCGCGACAACGGGACAGAACACTGAAGCTTTCTTT,CASATTGQNTEAFF
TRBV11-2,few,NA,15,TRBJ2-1,TGTGCCAGCAGCCAATCTGGTGGAACCTACAATGAGCAGTTCTTC,CASSQSGGTYNEQFF
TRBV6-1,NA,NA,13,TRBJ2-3,TGTGCCAGCAGTGAATTGGAGCTGGGTACGCAGTATTTT,CASSELELGTQYF
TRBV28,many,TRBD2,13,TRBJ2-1,TGTGCCAGCAATCCTTACACCACTAGCGCCCAGTTCTTC,CASNPYTTSAQFF
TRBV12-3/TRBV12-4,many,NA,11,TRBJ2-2,TGTGCCAGCAGTTCCACGGGGGAGCTGTTTTTT,CASSSTGELFF
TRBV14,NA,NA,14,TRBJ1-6,TGTGCCAGCAGCCAAGATCACTCCTATTCACCCCTCCACTTT,CASSQDHSYSPLHF
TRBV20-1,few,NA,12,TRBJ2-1,TGCAGCGCCGGAGGGGGATTGAATGAGCAGTTCTTC,CSAGGGLNEQFF
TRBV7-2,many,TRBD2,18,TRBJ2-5,TGTGCCAGCAGCTTAGACCCGGGACTAGCGGGGGCCCGGGAGACCCAGTACTTC,CASSLDPGLAGARETQYF
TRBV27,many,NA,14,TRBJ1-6,TGTGCCAGCAGGCCACAGGGCGCCTATTCACCCCTCCACTTT,CASRPQGAYSPLHF
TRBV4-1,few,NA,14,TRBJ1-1,TGCGCCAGCAGCCAAGTAACAGCAAACACTGAAGCTTTCTTT,CASSQVTANTEAFF
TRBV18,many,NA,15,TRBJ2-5,TGTGCCAGCTCACTCGACAGGCAGCGACAAGAGACCCAGTACTTC,CASSLDRQRQETQYF
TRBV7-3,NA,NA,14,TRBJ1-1,TGTGCCAGCAGCTTAAGTGGGGGACCCGGTGAAGCTTTCTTT,CASSLSGGPGEAFF
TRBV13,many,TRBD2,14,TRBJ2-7,TGTGCCAGCAGCTTGGGGCGGGAGGGTGACGAGCAGTACTTC,CASSLGREGDEQYF
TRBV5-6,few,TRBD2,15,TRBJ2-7,TGTGCCAGCTTCCGGACTAGCGGGATCTCCTACGAGCAGTACTTC,CASFRTSGISYEQYF
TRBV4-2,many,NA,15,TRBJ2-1,TGTGCCAGCAGCCAAGCACAGGCGACCTACAATGAGCAGTTCTTC,CASSQAQATYNEQFF
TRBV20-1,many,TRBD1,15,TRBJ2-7,TGCAGTGCTTTGAACACAGGGGGTTCACCCTACGAGCAGTACTTC,CSALNTGGSPYEQYF
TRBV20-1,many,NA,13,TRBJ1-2,TGCAGTGCTAGAGGGCAGACAGACTATGGCTACACCTTC,CSARGQTDYGYTF
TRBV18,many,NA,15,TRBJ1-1,TGTGCCAGCTCACCAAAGTTGGGGGGCACCGCTGAAGCTTTCTTT,CASSPKLGGTAEAFF
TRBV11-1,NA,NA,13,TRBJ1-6,TGTGCCAGCAGCTTAGCAGGCGAATGGCGCCTCCACTTT,CASSLAGEWRLHF
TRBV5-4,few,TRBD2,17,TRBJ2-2,TGTGCCAGCAGCCATCGCTCTAGCGGGTCGAACACCGGGGAGCTGTTTTTT,CASSHRSSGSNTGELFF
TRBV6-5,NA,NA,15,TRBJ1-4,TGTGCCAGCAGCCGGACCGGGAGTATGAATGAAAAACTGTTTTTT,CASSRTGSMNEKLFF
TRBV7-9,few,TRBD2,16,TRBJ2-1,TGTGCCAGCAGCCTCTGGGGAGCGGGGACCTACAATGAGCAGTTCTTC,CASSLWGAGTYNEQFF
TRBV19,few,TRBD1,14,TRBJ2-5,TGTGCCAGTAGCCGGGGACAGAACCAAGAGACCCAGTACTTC,CASSRGQNQETQYF
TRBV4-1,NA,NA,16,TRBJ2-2,TGCGCCAGCAGCCAAGTACAGGGTGGGGTCACCGGGGAGCTGTTTTTT,CASSQVQGGVTGELFF
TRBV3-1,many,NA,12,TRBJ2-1,TGTGCCAGCAGCCAAATTCAGGGGAGGCAGTTCTTC,CASSQIQGRQFF
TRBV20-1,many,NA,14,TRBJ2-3,TGCAGTGCGTTACCGGGGGACTTCACAGATACGCAGTATTTT,CSALPGDFTDTQYF
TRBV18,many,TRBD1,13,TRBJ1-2,TGTGCCAGCTCACCGGGACAGCTCGGGGGCTACACCTTC,CASSPGQLGGYTF
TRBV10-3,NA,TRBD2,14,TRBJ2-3,TGTGCCACAGCGGCTAGCGGGAATACAGATACGCAGTATTTT,CATAASGNTDTQYF
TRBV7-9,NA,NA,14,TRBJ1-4,TGTGCCAGCAGCTTAAGGACGGAGAATGAAAAACTGTTTTTT,CASSLRTENEKLFF
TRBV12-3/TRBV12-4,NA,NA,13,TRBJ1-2,TGTGCCTGCAGAAAGCGGACAGTCGGAGGCTACACCTTC,CACRKRTVGGYTF
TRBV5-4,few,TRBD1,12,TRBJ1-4,TGTGCCAGCAGCATTACAGGGGGAAAACTGTTTTTT,CASSITGGKLFF
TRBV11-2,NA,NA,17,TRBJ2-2,TGTGCCAGCAGCTTATCGCGACCCGTATCGAACACCGGGGAGCTGTTTTTT,CASSLSRPVSNTGELFF
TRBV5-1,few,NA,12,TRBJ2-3,TGCGCCAGCTCCCGAGAAGGACTCGAGGAGTATTTT,CASSREGLEEYF
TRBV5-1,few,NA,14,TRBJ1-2,TGCGCCAGCAGCGCGGAGGGACCTAACTATGGCTACACCTTC,CASSAEGPNYGYTF
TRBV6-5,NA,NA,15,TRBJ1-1,TGTGCCAGCAGCCCCCAGTGGAGGGGAGTCACTGAAGCTTTCTTT,CASSPQWRGVTEAFF
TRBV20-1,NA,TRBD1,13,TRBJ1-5,TGCAGTGCCACCGGGACAGACCATCAGCCCCAGCATTTT,CSATGTDHQPQHF
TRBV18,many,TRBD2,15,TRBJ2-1,TGTGCCAGCTCACGGGGACTAGCGGGAGAGAGTGAGCAGTTCTTC,CASSRGLAGESEQFF
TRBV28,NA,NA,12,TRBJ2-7,TGTGCCAGCAGACCCAGCTCCTACGAGCAGTACTTC,CASRPSSYEQYF
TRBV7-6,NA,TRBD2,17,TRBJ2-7,TGTGCCAGCAGCTTAGGTAGAGGACTAGCGGGAGGCGGTGAGCAGTACTTC,CASSLGRGLAGGGEQYF